This T cell receptor beta chain was sequenced for a study of OX40 agonist ivuxolimab in advanced cancers. TCRdb keeps only in-frame clones here, not all; method: immunoSEQ multiplex PCR. The sample lists around 63,000 clones, about nine tenths occurring once. Looked up from germline, CDR1 is SGHTA and CDR2 is FQGTGA. The CDR3 extends over 15 amino acids. After removal of 5 bases from V and 5 bases from J, the junction contained 10 bases not matched to a gene. The material sequenced was CD4+ or CD8+ T cells sorted from blood, taken in a trial of the OX40 agonist ivuxolimab. The chain is built from TRBV7-3 and TRBJ2-3; 7 bases are a match to TRBD1. The sequence was collected from an adult with an advanced solid tumor such as melanoma, head and neck, liver or kidney cancer. The CDR3 DNA is TGTGCCAGCAGCGGACACAGGGGAATGAGAGATACGCAGTATTTT. It specifies CASSGHRGMRDTQYF. Drawing the rest from reference TRBV7-3 and TRBJ2-3, the complete variable domain is GAGVSQTPSNKVTEKGKYVELRCDPISGHTALYWYRQSLGQGPEFLIYFQGTGAADDSGLPNDRFFAVRPEGSVSTLKIQRTERGDSAVYLCASSGHRGMRDTQYFGPGTRLTVL.